This T cell receptor beta chain was identified during a study of T cells in Graves' hyperthyroidism and ophthalmopathy. In regard to this clonotype: The limits of the CDR3 on the DNA are not certain, so only TCRdb's listed CDR3 is given.

Regions amplified from RNA transcripts were the TCR beta CDR3 regions. With the HTBI primer set, the TCR CDR3 went through a first round of RT-PCR. Using its own MiXCR run on the multiplex PCR reads, TCRdb lists one record per CDR3 protein. This sample has 700,000 to 950,000 distinct CDR3 sequences, with about a third found just once. The CDR3 is 22 amino acids long, termini counted. Germline V gene data show CDR1 as ENHRY and CDR2 as SYGVKD. Each diagnosis was grounded in clinical symptoms, serum thyroxine and TRAb, thyroid ultrasound, and orbital computed tomography. The authors took PBMCs from 7.5 to 10 ml fresh peripheral blood.

The origin of this receptor is a woman aged 40 to 50 with Graves' hyperthyroidism. Sequencing was performed on blood. The rearrangement joins TRBV10-3 to TRBJ2-2; the listed D gene, TRBD2, was not tested against the DNA. The CDR3 is CAVRDREVVANVLTFGAGELFF.